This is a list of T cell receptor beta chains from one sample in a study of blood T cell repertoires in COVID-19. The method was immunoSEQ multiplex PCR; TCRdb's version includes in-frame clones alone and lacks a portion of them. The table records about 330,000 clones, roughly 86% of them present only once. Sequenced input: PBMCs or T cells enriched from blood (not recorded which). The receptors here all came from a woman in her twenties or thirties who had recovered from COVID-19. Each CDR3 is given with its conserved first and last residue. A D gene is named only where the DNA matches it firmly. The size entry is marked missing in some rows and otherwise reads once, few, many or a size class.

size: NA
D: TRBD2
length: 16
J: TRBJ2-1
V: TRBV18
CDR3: CASSGSLASGGLEQFF
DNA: TGTGCCAGCTCAGGTTCCCTCGCTAGCGGGGGGCTAGAGCAGTTCTTC

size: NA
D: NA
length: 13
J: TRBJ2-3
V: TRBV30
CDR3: CAWSMRNTDTQYF
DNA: TGTGCCTGGAGTATGAGGAACACAGATACGCAGTATTTT

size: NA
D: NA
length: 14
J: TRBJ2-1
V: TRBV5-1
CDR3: CASGEGGSYNEQFF
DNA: TGCGCCAGCGGTGAAGGGGGCTCCTACAATGAGCAGTTCTTC

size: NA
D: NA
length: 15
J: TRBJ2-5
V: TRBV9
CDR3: CASSVGAGEPETQYF
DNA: TGTGCCAGCAGCGTAGGGGCAGGGGAGCCAGAGACCCAGTACTTC

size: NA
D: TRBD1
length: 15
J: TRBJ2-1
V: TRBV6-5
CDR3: CASSPTGGSYNEQFF
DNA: TGTGCCAGCTCACCTACAGGGGGCTCCTACAATGAGCAGTTCTTC

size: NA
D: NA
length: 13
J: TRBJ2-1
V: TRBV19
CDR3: CASRDRDSHEQFF
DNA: TGTGCCAGTAGGGACCGTGACAGCCATGAGCAGTTCTTC

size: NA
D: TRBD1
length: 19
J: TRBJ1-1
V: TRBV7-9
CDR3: CASSYPGGTGSSWVTEAFF
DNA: TGTGCCAGCAGCTACCCGGGCGGGACAGGGAGTTCGTGGGTCACTGAAGCTTTCTTT

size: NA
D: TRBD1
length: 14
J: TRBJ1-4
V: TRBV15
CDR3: CATSRDRGHEKLFF
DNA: TGTGCCACCAGCCGGGACAGGGGGCATGAAAAACTGTTTTTT

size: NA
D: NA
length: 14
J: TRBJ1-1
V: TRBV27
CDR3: CASSLWEGQTEAFF
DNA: TGTGCCAGCAGTTTATGGGAGGGTCAAACTGAAGCTTTCTTT

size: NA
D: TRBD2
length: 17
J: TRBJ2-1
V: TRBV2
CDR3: CASLGGGGSASYNEQFF
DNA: TGTGCCAGCCTGGGGGGGGGAGGAAGTGCGTCCTACAATGAGCAGTTCTTC

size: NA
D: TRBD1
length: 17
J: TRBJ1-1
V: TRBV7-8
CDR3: CASSPVRGPRVNTEAFF
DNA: TGTGCCAGCAGTCCCGTAAGGGGGCCTCGGGTGAACACTGAAGCTTTCTTT

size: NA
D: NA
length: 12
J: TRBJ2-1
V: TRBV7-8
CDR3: CASSQSYNEQFF
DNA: TGTGCCAGCAGCCAGAGCTACAATGAGCAGTTCTTC

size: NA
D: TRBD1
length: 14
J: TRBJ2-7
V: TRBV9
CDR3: CASSVGRGQVEQYF
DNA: TGTGCCAGCAGCGTAGGCAGGGGGCAGGTCGAGCAGTACTTC

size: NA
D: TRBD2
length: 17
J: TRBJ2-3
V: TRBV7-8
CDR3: CASTPGSGGGARDTQYF
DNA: TGTGCCAGCACCCCCGGGTCTGGCGGGGGGGCCAGAGATACGCAGTATTTT

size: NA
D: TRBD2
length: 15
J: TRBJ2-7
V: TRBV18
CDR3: CASSRSLAGDYEQYF
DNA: TGTGCCAGCTCACGATCACTAGCGGGTGACTACGAGCAGTACTTC

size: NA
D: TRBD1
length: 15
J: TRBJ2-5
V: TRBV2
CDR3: CASSSPGQGQETQYF
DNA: TGTGCCAGCAGCTCACCGGGACAGGGGCAAGAGACCCAGTACTTC

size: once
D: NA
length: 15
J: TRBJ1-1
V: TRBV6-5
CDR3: CASSYSTDMNTEAFF
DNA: TGTGCCAGCAGTTACTCGACAGACATGAACACTGAAGCTTTCTTT

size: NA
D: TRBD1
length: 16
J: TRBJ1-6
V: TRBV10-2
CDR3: CASSEPTTGYNSPLHF
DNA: TGCGCCAGCAGTGAGCCCACGACAGGGTATAATTCACCCCTCCACTTT

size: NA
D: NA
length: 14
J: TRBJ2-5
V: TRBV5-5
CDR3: CASSLSPGVVTQYF
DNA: TGTGCCAGCAGCTTATCTCCGGGGGTCGTTACCCAGTACTTC

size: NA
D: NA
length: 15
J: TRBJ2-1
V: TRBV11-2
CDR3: CASSPLRGYYNEQFF
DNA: TGTGCCAGCAGCCCCCTTCGGGGGTACTACAATGAGCAGTTCTTC

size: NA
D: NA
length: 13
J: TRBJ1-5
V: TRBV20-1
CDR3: CSASRGASQPQHF
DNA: TGCAGTGCTAGTCGTGGGGCGAGCCAGCCCCAGCATTTT

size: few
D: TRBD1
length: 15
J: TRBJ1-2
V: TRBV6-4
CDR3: CASSTIGQGASGYTF
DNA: TGTGCCAGCAGTACTATTGGACAGGGGGCATCCGGCTACACCTTC

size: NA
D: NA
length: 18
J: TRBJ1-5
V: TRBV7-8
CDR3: CASSLVSRKQAGDQPQHF
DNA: TGTGCCAGCAGCTTAGTATCACGGAAACAGGCGGGGGATCAGCCCCAGCATTTT

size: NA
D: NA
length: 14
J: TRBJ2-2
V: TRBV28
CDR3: CAIRGGSAAGELFF
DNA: TGTGCTATTAGAGGGGGTTCTGCGGCCGGGGAGCTGTTTTTT

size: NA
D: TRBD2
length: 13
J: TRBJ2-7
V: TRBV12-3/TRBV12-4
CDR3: CASSLQGGGEQYF
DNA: TGTGCCAGCAGTTTACAGGGCGGGGGAGAGCAGTACTTC

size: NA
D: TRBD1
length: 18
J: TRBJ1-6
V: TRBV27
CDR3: CASSLSAFMPGQGTPLHF
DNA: TGTGCCAGCAGTTTATCCGCTTTCATGCCGGGACAGGGGACACCCCTCCACTTT

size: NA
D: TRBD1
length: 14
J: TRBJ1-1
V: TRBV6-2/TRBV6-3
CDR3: CASSLGTVNTEAFF
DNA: TGTGCCAGCAGCCTCGGGACAGTGAACACTGAAGCTTTCTTT

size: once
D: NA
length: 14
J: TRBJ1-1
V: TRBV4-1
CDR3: CASSQVMRGGEAFF
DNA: TGCGCCAGCAGCCAAGTAATGAGGGGAGGCGAAGCTTTCTTT

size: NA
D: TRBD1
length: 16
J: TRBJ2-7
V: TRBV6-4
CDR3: CASDRPGQGVPYEQYF
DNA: TGTGCCAGCGACCGCCCGGGACAGGGGGTCCCCTACGAGCAGTACTTC

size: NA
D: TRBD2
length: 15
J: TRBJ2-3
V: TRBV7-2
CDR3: CASSSRTSGVDTQYF
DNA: TGTGCCAGCAGCTCAAGGACTAGCGGGGTGGATACGCAGTATTTT

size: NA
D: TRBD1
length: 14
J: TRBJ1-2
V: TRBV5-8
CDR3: CASSPWDRNYGYTF
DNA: TGTGCCAGCAGCCCCTGGGACAGAAACTATGGCTACACCTTC

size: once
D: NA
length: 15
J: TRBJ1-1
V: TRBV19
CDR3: CASSRGRPGNTEAFF
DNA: TGTGCCAGTAGTCGCGGGCGGCCGGGGAACACTGAAGCTTTCTTT

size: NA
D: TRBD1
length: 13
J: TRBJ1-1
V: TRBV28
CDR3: CASSGWGDREGFF
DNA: TGTGCCAGCAGTGGATGGGGGGACAGGGAGGGTTTCTTT

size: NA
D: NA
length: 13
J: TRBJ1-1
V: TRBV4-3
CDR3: CASSPGGGTEAFF
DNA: TGCGCCAGCAGCCCGGGGGGAGGCACTGAAGCTTTCTTT

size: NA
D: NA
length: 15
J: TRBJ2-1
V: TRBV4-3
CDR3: CASSQEGARNNEQFF
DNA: TGCGCCAGCAGCCAAGAAGGGGCTAGGAACAATGAGCAGTTCTTC

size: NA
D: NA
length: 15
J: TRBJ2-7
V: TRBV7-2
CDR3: CASSLGSDYTYEQYF
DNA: TGTGCCAGCAGCTTAGGGTCCGATTACACCTACGAGCAGTACTTC

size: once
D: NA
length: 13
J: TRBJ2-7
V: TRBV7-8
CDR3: CASSHAESYEQYF
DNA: TGTGCCAGCAGTCACGCGGAGTCCTACGAGCAGTACTTC

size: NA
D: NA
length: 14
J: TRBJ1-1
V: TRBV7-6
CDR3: CASSRGARVGEAFF
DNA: TGTGCCAGCAGCAGGGGCGCCAGGGTCGGTGAAGCTTTCTTT

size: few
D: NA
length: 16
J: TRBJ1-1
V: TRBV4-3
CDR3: CASSQDAIREGTEAFF
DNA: TGCGCCAGCAGCCAAGATGCTATCAGGGAGGGCACTGAAGCTTTCTTT

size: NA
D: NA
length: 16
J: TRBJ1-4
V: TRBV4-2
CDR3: CASSQEVGQGGEKLFF
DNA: TGTGCCAGCAGCCAAGAAGTAGGGCAGGGTGGGGAAAAACTGTTTTTT

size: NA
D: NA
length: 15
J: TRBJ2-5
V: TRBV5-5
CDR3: CASSLIPQRGETQYF
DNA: TGTGCCAGCAGCTTAATTCCTCAAAGGGGGGAGACCCAGTACTTC

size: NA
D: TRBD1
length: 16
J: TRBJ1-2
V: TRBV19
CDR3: CASRLSRTGTNYGYTF
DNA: TGTGCCAGTAGACTGTCGCGGACAGGGACTAACTATGGCTACACCTTC

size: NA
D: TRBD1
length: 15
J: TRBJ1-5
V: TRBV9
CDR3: CASSPMGQLNQPQHF
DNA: TGTGCCAGCAGCCCCATGGGACAGCTAAATCAGCCCCAGCATTTT

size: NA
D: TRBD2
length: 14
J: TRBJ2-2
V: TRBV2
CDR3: CASKSGGGTGELFF
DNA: TGTGCCAGCAAGTCCGGGGGGGGGACCGGGGAGCTGTTTTTT

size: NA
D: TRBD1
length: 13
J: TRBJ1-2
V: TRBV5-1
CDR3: CASSPLTGEGYTF
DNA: TGCGCCAGCAGCCCACTGACAGGGGAAGGCTACACCTTC

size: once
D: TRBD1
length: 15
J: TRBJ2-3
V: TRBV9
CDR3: CASSATGSDADTQYF
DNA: TGTGCCAGCAGTGCGACAGGGAGTGACGCAGATACGCAGTATTTT

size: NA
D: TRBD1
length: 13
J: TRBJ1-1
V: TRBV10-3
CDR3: CAISRQGGTEAFF
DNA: TGTGCCATCAGCCGACAGGGGGGCACTGAAGCTTTCTTT

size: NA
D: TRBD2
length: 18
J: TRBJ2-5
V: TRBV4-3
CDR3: CASSQDRLLAGRQETQYF
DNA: TGCGCCAGCAGCCAAGATCGTCTACTAGCGGGGCGTCAAGAGACCCAGTACTTC

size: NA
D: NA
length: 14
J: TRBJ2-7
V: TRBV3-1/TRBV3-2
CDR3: CASSQDLGLGEQYF
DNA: TGTGCCAGCAGCCAAGATCTTGGGCTGGGCGAGCAGTACTTC

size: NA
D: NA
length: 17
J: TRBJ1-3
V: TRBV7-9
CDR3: CASLSNPRAGTGNTIYF
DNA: TGTGCCAGCCTATCCAATCCAAGAGCGGGGACTGGAAACACCATATATTTT

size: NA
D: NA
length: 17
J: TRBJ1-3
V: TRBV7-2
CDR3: CASSLAGGHYSGNTIYF
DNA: TGTGCCAGCAGCTTAGCGGGAGGGCACTACTCTGGAAACACCATATATTTT